A selection of T cell receptor beta chains follows, all from one sample in a study of T cell changes during pregnancy in multiple sclerosis. This table comes from immunoSEQ multiplex PCR, and its TCRdb copy is limited to in-frame clones, with some not included. In the table there are approximately 39,000 clones, 90% of which are singletons. The sample was CD4+ T cells from peripheral blood mononuclear cells, taken in the second trimester of pregnancy. These receptor sequences come from a female donor with multiple sclerosis, enrolled in a pregnancy study. Each CDR3 is given with its conserved first and last residue. The D gene is left open where the match is weak. Clone size is stated in some rows and not others, as once, few, many or a class when expanded.

abundance	v_gene	d_gene	j_gene	CDR3aa	CDR3nt
once	TRBV11-3	NA	TRBJ2-2	CASSLTGELFF	TGTGCCAGCAGCCTCACCGGGGAGCTGTTTTTT
NA	TRBV6-6	TRBD1	TRBJ1-4	CASSGQGIATNEKLFF	TGTGCCAGCAGCGGACAGGGGATTGCAACTAATGAAAAACTGTTTTTT
NA	TRBV5-1	NA	TRBJ1-1	CASSDDPGARAFF	TGCGCCAGCAGCGACGACCCAGGGGCGAGGGCTTTCTTT
NA	TRBV2	NA	TRBJ1-1	CASGTGMLTEAFF	TGTGCCAGCGGTACAGGGATGCTGACTGAAGCTTTCTTT
NA	TRBV27	TRBD2	TRBJ2-7	CASSQLAGPTYEQYF	TGTGCCAGCAGCCAACTAGCGGGACCCACCTACGAGCAGTACTTC
NA	TRBV4-3	TRBD2	TRBJ2-1	CASSQDGLAVRPYNEQFF	TGCGCCAGCAGCCAAGATGGTCTAGCGGTAAGACCGTACAATGAGCAGTTCTTC
NA	TRBV19	TRBD1	TRBJ1-2	CASSSKGQGLSGGYTF	TGTGCCAGTAGCTCAAAGGGACAGGGTCTATCGGGTGGCTACACCTTC
few	TRBV28	TRBD1	TRBJ1-5	CASRTGVRPQHF	TGTGCCAGCAGGACAGGGGTTCGGCCCCAGCATTTT
NA	TRBV18	TRBD1	TRBJ2-5	CASSPFLGQAPQETQYF	TGTGCCAGCTCACCCTTTTTAGGACAGGCGCCTCAAGAGACCCAGTACTTC
few	TRBV29-1	NA	TRBJ1-1	CSVSNTEAFF	TGCAGCGTGAGTAACACTGAAGCTTTCTTT